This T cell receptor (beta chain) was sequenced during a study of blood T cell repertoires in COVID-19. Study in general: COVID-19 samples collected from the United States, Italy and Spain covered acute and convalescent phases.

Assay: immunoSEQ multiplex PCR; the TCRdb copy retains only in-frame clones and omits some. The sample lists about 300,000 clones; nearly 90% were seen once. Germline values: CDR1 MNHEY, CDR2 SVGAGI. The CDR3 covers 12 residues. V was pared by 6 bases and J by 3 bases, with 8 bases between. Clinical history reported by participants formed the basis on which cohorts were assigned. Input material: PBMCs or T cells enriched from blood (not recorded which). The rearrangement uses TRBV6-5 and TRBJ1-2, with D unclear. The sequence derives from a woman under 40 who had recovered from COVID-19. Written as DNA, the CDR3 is TGTGCCAGCAGCCACGAGGACTATGGCTACACCTTC. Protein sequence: CASSHEDYGYTF.